This entry is about one T cell receptor (beta chain). The data were produced by immunoSEQ multiplex PCR, yet TCRdb's version contains in-frame clones alone and is incomplete. The sample holds 100,000 to 150,000 clones, roughly 88% seen once. Germline lookup yields CDR1 MNHEY and CDR2 SMNVEV (reference sequence). Trimming stripped 6 bases from V and 0 bases from J, with 6 bases between. This CDR3 is built from 14 residues. The sample originates from a study of blood T cell repertoires in COVID-19. Study information: T cells, B-cell-depleted T cells, or PBMCs provided the cDNA or gDNA that served as material.

The chain has TRBV27 and TRBJ1-6; no clear D. The receptor comes from a man over 45 with acute or convalescent COVID-19. Sequences were obtained from peripheral blood. For the CDR3, the DNA is TGTGCCAGCAGCCCCTACTCCTATAATTCACCCCTCCACTTT. Protein sequence: CASSPYSYNSPLHF.